The 11 T cell receptor beta chains below all came from one sample that was sequenced in a study of T cells in Graves' hyperthyroidism and ophthalmopathy. Amplification yielded TCR beta CDR3 regions, with RNA transcripts as the source. In the first-round RT-PCR of the TCR CDR3, the HTBI primer set was used. TCRdb reanalysed the multiplex PCR reads using MiXCR and keeps one entry per CDR3 protein. The profile shows hundreds of thousands of distinct CDR3 sequences, over 15% of them singletons. Sequenced sample: blood. The receptor source for this set is a woman aged 18-35 years with Graves' hyperthyroidism.

This clonotype came up many times. This chain links TRBV10-3 with TRBJ1-2, with 7 bases identical to TRBD1. Germline V gives CDR1 ENHRY, CDR2 SYGVKD. This CDR3 region has 13 residues. Trimming cost V 6 bases and J 8 bases; bases outside gene matches: 9. The DNA of the CDR3 is TGTGCCATCAGAGACAGGGAGTTGGACGGCTACACCTTC. It is translated as CAIRDRELDGYTF.

This chain connects TRBV27 to TRBJ1-6, with TRBD1 as a possible D gene (6 bases). Trimming pared 2 bases from V and 8 bases from J, leaving 13 bases between. The CDR3 has 15 residues. Germline CDR1 and CDR2: MNHEY and SMNVEV (reference sequence). The CDR3 DNA reads TGTGCCAGCAGTTTAGACAGGCAGGCCTATTCACCCCTCCACTTT. This gives the protein CASSLDRQAYSPLHF.

This clonotype appeared once. A junction end diverges from the germline sequence, so it may reflect a read error. The rearrangement links TRBV28 to TRBJ1-5; the match to TRBD1 covers 9 bases. This CDR3 spans 13 amino acids. CDR1 MDHEN and CDR2 SYDVKM come from the germline V gene. The CDR3 region has the DNA TGTGGCAGCAGTTTACAGGGGGCACAGCCCCAGCATTTT. This encodes CGSSLQGAQPQHF.

This clonotype has a handful of counts. The chain employs TRBV20-1 and TRBJ2-7, with D tentatively TRBD1 (6 bases). This CDR3 region has 14 residues. The V gene lost 1 base and the J gene lost 0 bases, with 10 bases spanning the gap. Germline-derived CDR1 and CDR2 are DFQATT and SNEGSKA (reference sequence). CDR3 sequence (DNA): TGCAGTGCTAGAGGACAGGCGCCCTCCTACGAGCAGTACTTC. It translates to CSARGQAPSYEQYF.

There are many counts of this clonotype. CDR3: CASSLNSETQYF. The DNA for the CDR3 is TGTGCCAGCAGCCTGAATAGCGAGACCCAGTACTTC. The V call is TRBV7-2, the J call TRBJ2-5; no clear D. Germline CDR1 is SGHTA and CDR2 is FQGNSA. V dropped 5 bases and J dropped 5 bases, with 9 bases sitting between them. The length of the CDR3 is 12 residues. Variable domain in full (rest from reference TRBV7-2 and TRBJ2-5): GAGVSQSPSNKVTEKGKDVELRCDPISGHTALYWYRQSLGQGLEFLIYFQGNSAPDKSGLPSDRFSAERTGGSVSTLTIQRTQQEDSAVYLCASSLNSETQYFGPGTRLLVL.

V and J are TRBV12-3 or TRBV12-4 and TRBJ1-5; the D is unclear. The CDR3 contains 16 residues. V shed 5 bases and J shed 0 bases, with 14 bases lying between them. The CDR3 loop reads CASSPHGSYSNQPQHF. The CDR3 DNA reads TGTGCCAGCAGTCCACATGGGAGTTATAGCAATCAGCCCCAGCATTTT.

This clonotype occurred many times. The chain links TRBV6-5 to TRBJ2-7; 7 bases map to TRBD1. Germline V CDR1 and CDR2: MNHEY, SVGAGI. With V trimmed by 3 bases and J by 1 base, 9 bases remained unmatched. The CDR3 spans 16 residues. The CDR3 sequence: CASSYSGWDSSYEQYF. The CDR3 region has the DNA TGTGCCAGCAGTTATTCGGGATGGGACAGTTCCTACGAGCAGTACTTC.

This clonotype came up many times. V is TRBV20-1 and J is TRBJ1-2; 12 bases are shared with TRBD1. The CDR3 totals 14 residues. Germline V lookup: CDR1 DFQATT, CDR2 SNEGSKA (reference sequence). V lost 4 bases and J lost 8; bases outside the gene matches: 8. The DNA of the CDR3 is TGCAGTGCTAAAGGGACAGGGGGCGTTTTGGGCTACACCTTC. Amino acids: CSAKGTGGVLGYTF.

This clonotype was seen a single time. A much bigger clone sits one base away, suggesting this may be a read error. The chain recombines TRBV7-8 with TRBJ1-1, with 10 bases matching TRBD1. Germline CDR1 reads SGHVS; CDR2 reads FQNEAQ. This CDR3 is 15 amino acids long. The CDR3 DNA reads TGTGCCATCAGCTTAGGGACAGGGGTTAGCACTGAAGCTTTCTTT. Its translation is CAISLGTGVSTEAFF.

Ten or more counts support this clonotype. The V gene is TRBV5-1, the J gene TRBJ2-7, with 9 bases lining up with TRBD1. Germline CDR1 is SGHRS and CDR2 is YFSETQ. The CDR3 is made up of 14 amino acids. The ends lost 4 bases at V and 6 bases at J; junction bases unmatched: 8. The CDR3 bases are TGCGCCAGCAGCCAAGGACAGGGGATCGGCGAGCAGTACTTC. It encodes CASSQGQGIGEQYF.

This clonotype was observed a few times. The rearrangement uses TRBV20-1 and TRBJ2-4; TRBD2 matches at 7 bases. Per the germline V gene, CDR1 is DFQATT and CDR2 is SNEGSKA (reference sequence). The V segment lost 2 bases and the J segment 7 bases; nucleotides outside the gene matches: 8. The CDR3 consists of 14 residues. The CDR3 loop reads CSARLAAIANIQYF. The CDR3 nucleotides are TGCAGTGCTAGACTAGCGGCCATAGCCAACATTCAGTACTTC.